This paragraph reports one T cell receptor beta chain. The specificity of this receptor is unknown. No qualities accompany the bases; no much larger clone lies one base away. The data are from a study of blood T cell repertoires in COVID-19 (dated by TCRdb to 2018 to 2021). About the full investigation: Samples covering the acute and convalescent phases of COVID-19 were provided by collaborators in the United States, Italy and Spain. The samples were drawn from the first 160 participants of the ongoing ImmuneRACE study and from about 1,200 subjects provided by 6 global collaborators. Deeply sampled blood TCRbeta repertoires from subjects exposed to, actively infected with, or recovered from COVID-19 were included in the dataset. Where available, HLA class I and class II types were taken from metadata supplied by the sample provider and were not determined by assay-based typing. The repertoires were released in a freely available public database intended as a resource for research on the immune response to SARS-CoV-2. A de-identified subject ID, COVID-19 status, age in years and sex were almost always included in the sample metadata. The prospective study material was composed of cDNA or gDNA derived from T cells, B-cell-depleted T cells, or PBMCs.

Enrolling through a virtual design, the prospective study's participants ranged in age from roughly 18 to 95 years and lived across 24 United States geographic areas. To assign participants to cohorts, the prospective study relied on clinical history that participants themselves reported in a screening survey and a study questionnaire. Exposed participants had been in contact, within 2 weeks of entering the study, with a person who had a PCR-confirmed or clinician-diagnosed case of COVID-19. Each participant in the prospective study had whole blood, serum and a nasopharyngeal or oropharyngeal swab collected by mobile phlebotomists. Additional blood draws and questionnaires over an approximately two-month period could optionally be provided by prospective study participants. Blood samples from the prospective study were shipped frozen or at room temperature prior to DNA extraction. The germline V gene provides CDR1 MNHEY and CDR2 SVGAGI. From the cysteine through the phenylalanine, the CDR3 covers 15 amino acids. The CDR3 DNA has 45 bases and is translated from base 1. Clipping removes 4 bases from V and 6 bases from J, with 8 as the unmatched junction base count.

TCRbeta CDR3 regions were amplified from genomic DNA by means of the immunoSEQ Assay, a bias-controlled multiplex PCR. Processing in the source paper ran as follows. The number of nucleated cells in each sample was estimated from the amplification of reference gene primers within the assay. Sequence reads were collapsed and filtered to measure the absolute abundance of every unique TCRbeta CDR3 rearrangement. For each sample, productive Simpson clonality was calculated as the square root of Simpson's diversity index across productive rearrangements. TCRdb stores this immuneACCESS table with in-frame sequences only. Part of the clones is absent; in the studies checked, under half of the shortfall reflects unresolved V genes, and no reason is known for the rest. That table furnishes V, J and clone size, whereas the DNA furnished D and trimming. In all, the sample holds 300,000 to 400,000 clones, and approximately 81% of those were seen once. Of the sample, about 1.9% falls within the top ten clones.

General study outcomes and caveats: The quantity of clinical and demographic metadata differed by source and by participant and was supplied without curation.

The V and J genes are TRBV6-5 and TRBJ1-2; 10 of the junction bases match TRBD1. The sequencing sample was made of PBMCs or T cells enriched from blood (not recorded which). The receptor comes from a woman aged 30 to 39 who had been exposed to COVID-19. At the DNA level, the sequence is TGTGCCAGCAGTTCGACAGGGGGCAGGTTCGATGGCTACACCTTC. The encoded protein is CASSSTGGRFDGYTF.